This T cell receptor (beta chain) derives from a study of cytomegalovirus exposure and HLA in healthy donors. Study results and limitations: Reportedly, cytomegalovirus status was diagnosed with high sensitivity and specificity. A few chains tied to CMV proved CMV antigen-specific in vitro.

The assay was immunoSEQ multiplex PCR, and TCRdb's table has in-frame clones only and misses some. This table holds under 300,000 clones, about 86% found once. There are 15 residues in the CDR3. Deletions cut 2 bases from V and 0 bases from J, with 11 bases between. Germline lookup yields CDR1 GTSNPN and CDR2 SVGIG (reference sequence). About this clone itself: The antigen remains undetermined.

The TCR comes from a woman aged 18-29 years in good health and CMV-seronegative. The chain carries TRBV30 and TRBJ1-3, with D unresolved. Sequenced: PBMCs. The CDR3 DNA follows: TGTGCCTGGAGTTACGACGGGGACTCTGGAAACACCATATATTTT. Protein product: CAWSYDGDSGNTIYF.